The present entry profiles one TCR beta chain with its context. No antigen is known for it. The donors, nominally healthy at sampling, likely had unrecorded immune exposures. The record originates from a study of cytomegalovirus exposure and HLA in healthy donors. Study observations and caveats: Most subjects' HLA-A and HLA-B alleles were reportedly predicted from TCR beta sequences. With later analysis, a missense DCLRE1C variant became linked to TCR beta V- and J-gene trimming.

Primers included in the PCR were 60 Vbeta and 13 Jbeta primers. Using immunoSEQ multiplex PCR, the repertoire was profiled, and TCRdb retains in-frame clones only, with some absent. Here the sample table reports roughly 64,000 clones. The TCR comes from a woman between 18 and 29 years old in good health and CMV-seronegative. Input material: PBMCs.

The CDR3 nucleotides read TGTGCCAGCAGCCCTACAGGGTATAGCAATCAGCCCCAGCATTTT. Protein sequence: CASSPTGYSNQPQHF. The chain has TRBV5-5 and TRBJ1-5; D is perhaps TRBD1 (6 bases). This CDR3 comprises 15 residues. The V gene's germline CDR1 is SGHKS and CDR2 YYEKEE (reference sequence). V lost 4 bases, J lost 0 bases, and 11 bases lay in between.